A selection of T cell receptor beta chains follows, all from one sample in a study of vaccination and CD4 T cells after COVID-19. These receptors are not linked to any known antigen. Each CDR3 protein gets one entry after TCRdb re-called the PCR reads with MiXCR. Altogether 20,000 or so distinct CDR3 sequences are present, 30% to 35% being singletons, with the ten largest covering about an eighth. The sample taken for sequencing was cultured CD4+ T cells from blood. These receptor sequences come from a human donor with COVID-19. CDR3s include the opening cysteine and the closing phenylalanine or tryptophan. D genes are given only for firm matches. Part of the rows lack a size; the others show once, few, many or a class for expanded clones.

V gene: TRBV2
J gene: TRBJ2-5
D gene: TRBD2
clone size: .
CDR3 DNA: TGTGCCAGCAGTGGGGTTGGGGGGGATCAAGCCCAGTACTTC
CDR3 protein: CASSGVGGDQAQYF

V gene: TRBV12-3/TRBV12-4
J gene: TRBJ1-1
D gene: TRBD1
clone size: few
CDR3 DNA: TGTGCCAGCAGTCTCCTTACGGACAGGGGTGGTGAAGCTTTCTTT
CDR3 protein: CASSLLTDRGGEAFF

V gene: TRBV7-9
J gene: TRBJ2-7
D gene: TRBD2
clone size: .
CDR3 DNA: TGTGCCAGCAGCTCTTCCGGGACTAGCTACGAGCAGTACTTC
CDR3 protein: CASSSSGTSYEQYF

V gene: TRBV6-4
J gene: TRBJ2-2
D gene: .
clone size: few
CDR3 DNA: TGTGCCAGCAGTGACTCCGGGGCCCCCGGGGAGCTGTTTTTT
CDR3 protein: CASSDSGAPGELFF

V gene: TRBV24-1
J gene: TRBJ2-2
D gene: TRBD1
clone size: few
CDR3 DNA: TGTGCCACCAGTGATCCTAGACAGGGGCCGAACACCGGGGAGCTGTTTTTT
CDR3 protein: CATSDPRQGPNTGELFF

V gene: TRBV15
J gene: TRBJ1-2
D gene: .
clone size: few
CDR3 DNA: TGTGCCACCAGCAGTGATCAGGGGTTGAGCTACACCTTC
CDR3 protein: CATSSDQGLSYTF

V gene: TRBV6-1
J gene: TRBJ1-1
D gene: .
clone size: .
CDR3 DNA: TGTGCCAGCAGTGGCGGACAGTTGGGCACTGAAGCTTTCTTT
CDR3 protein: CASSGGQLGTEAFF

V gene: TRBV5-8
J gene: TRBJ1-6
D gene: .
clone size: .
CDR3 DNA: TGTGCCAGCAGCCGGGACAACTATAATTCACCCCTCCACTTT
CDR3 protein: CASSRDNYNSPLHF

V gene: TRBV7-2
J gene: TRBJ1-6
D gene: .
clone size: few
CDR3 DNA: TGTGCCAGCAGCTTAACTGGGCAATCCCAAGCCAATACTAATTCACCCCTCCACTTT
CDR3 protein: CASSLTGQSQANTNSPLHF

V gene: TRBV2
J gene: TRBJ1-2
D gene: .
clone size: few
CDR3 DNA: TGTGCCAGCAACCGAATGGGATGGTCGGGGGGGAGCTACACCTTC
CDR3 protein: CASNRMGWSGGSYTF

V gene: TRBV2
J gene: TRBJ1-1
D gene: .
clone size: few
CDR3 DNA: TGTGCCAGCACCCGGGGCCTGAACACTGAAGCTTTCTTT
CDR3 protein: CASTRGLNTEAFF

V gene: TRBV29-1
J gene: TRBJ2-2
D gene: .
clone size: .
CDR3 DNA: TGCAGCGTCGCCGGGGCGGGGGCCACCGGGGAGCTGTTTTTT
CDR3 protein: CSVAGAGATGELFF